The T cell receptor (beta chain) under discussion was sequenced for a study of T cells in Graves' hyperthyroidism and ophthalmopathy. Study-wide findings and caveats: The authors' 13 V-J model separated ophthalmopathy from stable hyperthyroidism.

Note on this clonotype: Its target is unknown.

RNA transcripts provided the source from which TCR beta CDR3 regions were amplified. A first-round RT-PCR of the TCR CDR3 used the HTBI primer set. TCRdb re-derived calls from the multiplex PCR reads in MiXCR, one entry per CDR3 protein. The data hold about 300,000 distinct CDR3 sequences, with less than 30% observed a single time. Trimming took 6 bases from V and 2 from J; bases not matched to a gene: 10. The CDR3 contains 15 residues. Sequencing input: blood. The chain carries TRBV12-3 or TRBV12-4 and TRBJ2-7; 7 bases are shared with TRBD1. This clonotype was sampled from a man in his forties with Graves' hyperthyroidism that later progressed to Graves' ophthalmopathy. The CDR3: CASSPTGMGPYEQYF. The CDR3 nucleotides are TGTGCCAGCAGCCCGACAGGGATGGGGCCCTACGAGCAGTACTTC.